This note documents a single T cell receptor (beta chain) sequence. No antigen is known for it. This record belongs to a study of post-analysis software for immune sequencing data. For the study at large: The disease courses covered relapsing-remitting, secondary progressive and progressive-relapsing multiple sclerosis.

Germline V gene lookup returns CDR1 SEHNR and CDR2 FQNEAQ (reference sequence). The CDR3 length is 12 residues. Libraries were made from TCR beta cDNA, and they carried unique molecular identifiers. One entry per CDR3 protein, called by TCRdb with MiXCR from the PCR reads. The table lists some 700,000 distinct CDR3 sequences, approximately 59% of them singletons. Overall study findings and caveats: The five TRBV segments detected at higher frequency in patients than in controls included TRBV5-6, TRBV5-1 and TRBV20-1.

V usage is TRBV7-9 and J usage is TRBJ2-7; maybe TRBD1 (5 bases). Sequenced: blood. The TCR was taken from a girl aged 2-10 years with multiple sclerosis. CDR3 amino acids: CAIRGSSYEQYF. For the CDR3, the DNA is TGTGCTATTAGGGGCAGCTCCTACGAGCAGTACTTC.